A single sample gave rise to the 32 T cell receptor beta chains below, sequenced in a study of tumor and adjacent non-tumor tissue in lung cancer. A modified ARM-PCR protocol with three rounds of nested PCR amplified TCRbeta. TCRdb re-analysed the multiplex PCR reads in MiXCR, keeping a single row per CDR3 protein. The sample comprises under 140,000 distinct CDR3 sequences, under 90% of which are singletons, and about 23% rests with the top ten. The template was RNA from unsorted bulk tissue. Sequencing was carried out using lung tumor tissue. These receptors all stem from a man in his 70s with non-small cell lung cancer.

A word on this clonotype: A read error may account for a junction end that differs from germline. The CDR3 loop reads CASSLSGQWAYEQYF. Written as DNA, the CDR3 is TGTGCCAGCAGTTTATCGGGACAGTGGGCCTACGAGCAGTATTTC. The chain links TRBV11-1 to TRBJ2-7; TRBD1 aligns across 7 bases. This CDR3 has 15 residues. CDR1 and CDR2 (germline): SGHAT, FQDESV (reference sequence). The full variable domain, completed using reference TRBV11-1 and TRBJ2-7, is EAEVAQSPRYKITEKSQAVAFWCDPISGHATLYWYRQILGQGPELLVQFQDESVVDDSQLPKDRFSAERLKGVDSTLKIQPAELGDSAMYLCASSLSGQWAYEQYFGPGTRLTVT.

On this clonotype itself: No conserved phenylalanine or tryptophan ends this CDR3, so it is likely a read error. This rearrangement joins TRBV11-2 to TRBJ2-7; 7 bases are a match to TRBD1. Germline lookup yields CDR1 SGHAT and CDR2 FQNNGV. The CDR3 loop spans 14 amino acids. The CDR3 DNA reads TGTGCCAGCAGCGGGGACAGCATAACCTACGGGCAGTACCTC. This gives the protein CASSGDSITYGQYL.

About this clonotype itself: Since a much larger clone is just one base distant, this may be a read error. The chain carries TRBV20-1 and TRBJ2-3; D is unresolved. The CDR3 contains 12 residues. Germline V gives CDR1 DFQATT, CDR2 SNEGSKA (reference sequence). Trimming removed 3 bases from V and 6 bases from J, with 10 bases in between. CDR3 in amino acids: CSARLGMDTQYF. The CDR3 coding sequence is TGCAGTGCTAGGTTGGGAATGGATACGCAGTATTTT.

A remark on this clonotype: A much larger clone differs from this one at a single base, so this may be a read error. The chain recombines TRBV28 with TRBJ1-6; D gene ambiguous. Germline CDR1 MDHEN, CDR2 SYDVKM. The CDR3 sequence is 17 residues long. The CDR3 protein is CASSPVGAFSYNSPFHF. CDR3 DNA: TGTGCCAGCAGTCCAGTAGGAGCGTTCTCCTATAATTCACCCTTCCACTTT.

This clonotype was seen a few times. This sequence joins TRBV28 and TRBJ2-5, with a weak D call TRBD2 (6 bases). The CDR3 is made up of 13 amino acids. Trimming stripped 2 bases from V and 5 bases from J, with 9 bases between. Germline lookup yields CDR1 MDHEN and CDR2 SYDVKM. This CDR3 is CASSLAGTETQYF. The CDR3 DNA follows: TGTGCCAGCAGTTTAGCGGGAACGGAGACCCAGTACTTC.

In regard to this clonotype: At one end, the junction sequence differs from germline, possibly due to a read error. The chain is built from TRBV6-6 and TRBJ2-7; D is possibly TRBD1 or TRBD2 (6 bases each). There are 14 residues in the CDR3. Germline values: CDR1 MNHNY, CDR2 SVGAGI (reference sequence). The CDR3 DNA reads as TGTGCCGGCAGGGGCAAAGGGGAGGCCTACGAGCAGTACTTC. Amino acid sequence: CAGRGKGEAYEQYF.

About this clonotype: At one of its ends the junction is not consistent with the germline gene, which may arise from a read error. The chain is built from TRBV6-1 and TRBJ1-1; D is ambiguous. The CDR3 loop spans 13 amino acids. Looked up from germline, CDR1 is MNHNS and CDR2 is SASEGT. DNA of the CDR3: TGTGCTAGCACCTTGGCCTCGAACACTTTAGCTTTCTTT. Its protein product is CASTLASNTLAFF.

Concerning this clonotype: Since no conserved phenylalanine or tryptophan closes the CDR3, a read error is the likely cause. The chain employs TRBV11-2 and TRBJ1-4; D unclear. CDR1 is SGHAT, CDR2 FQNNGV, per germline. This CDR3 spans 13 amino acids. The CDR3 nucleotides are TGCGCCAGCAGGTTAGTCAGAGGAGGAAAACTGTTTTTA. Protein sequence: CASRLVRGGKLFL.

The sample holds many counts of this clonotype. The V gene is TRBV5-4, the J gene TRBJ2-5, with 9 bases aligning to TRBD1. V lost 6 bases to trimming and J lost 5 bases; unmatched junction nucleotides: 5. The CDR3 totals 13 residues. The germline V gene encodes CDR1 SGHNT and CDR2 YYREEE (reference sequence). CDR3: CASTYRGRETQYF. Here the CDR3 DNA reads TGTGCCAGCACTTACAGGGGGCGGGAGACCCAGTACTTC.

A remark on this clonotype: Relative to the germline gene, one junction end is altered; a read error may explain this. The chain has TRBV28 and TRBJ2-7, with D perhaps matching TRBD2 (5 bases). Germline V gives CDR1 MDHEN, CDR2 SYDVKM. The CDR3 sequence is 17 residues long. CDR3 residues: CASGLFTLSGSSYEQYF. The CDR3 region has the DNA TGTGCCAGCGGTTTATTCACCCTTAGTGGGAGTAGCTACGAGCAGTACTTC.

This clonotype was counted only a few times. A much larger clonotype is one base distant, so this may be a read error. The V call is TRBV4-1, the J call TRBJ2-5, with D perhaps TRBD2 (6 bases). Trimming removed 5 bases from V and 4 bases from J, with 17 bases in between. The CDR3 is made up of 15 amino acids. In germline, CDR1 is MGHRA, CDR2 YSYEKL. CDR3 DNA: TGCGCCAGCAGCGCGGGACGGCGGTCCCCAGAGACCCAGTACTTC. As protein: CASSAGRRSPETQYF.

Concerning this clonotype: At one end, the junction sequence differs from germline, possibly due to a read error. The CDR3 is CASSDGVAGTHTQYF. For the CDR3, the DNA is TGCGCCAGCAGTGATGGGGTGGCTGGCACACATACGCAGTATTTT. The gene calls are TRBV10-1 and TRBJ2-3; D is unresolved. CDR1 and CDR2 (germline): WNHNN, SYGVQD (reference sequence). There are 15 residues in the CDR3.

The rearrangement links TRBV12-3 or TRBV12-4 to TRBJ1-2; D gene uncertain. CDR3 length: 11 amino acids. Trimming shortened V by 10 bases and J by 6 bases, and 12 bases separated the two germline ends. The CDR3 region has the DNA TGTGCCAACACCCTAGTAGATGGCTACACCTTC. This translates into CANTLVDGYTF.

To note about this clonotype: One end of the junction is discordant with germline, which a read error may explain. The rearrangement links TRBV29-1 to TRBJ2-5, with TRBD1 as a possible D gene (6 bases). CDR3 length: 16 amino acids. Per the germline V gene, CDR1 is SQVTM and CDR2 is ANQGSEA. CDR3 protein: CSAKSYLQTGQETQYF. CDR3 nucleotides: TGCAGCGCCAAGTCCTATCTACAGACAGGTCAAGAGACCCAGTATTTC.

The rearrangement links TRBV6-5 to TRBJ2-7; 7 bases are a match to TRBD2. The junction had 22 bases not matched to a gene; V was cut back by 11 bases and J by 9 bases. Germline lookup yields CDR1 MNHEY and CDR2 SVGAGI. The CDR3 sequence is 15 residues long. CDR3 bases: TGTGCCGACGGAAGGAGACTAGCAGGTTCTAACGCGCAGTACTTC. Translated: CADGRRLAGSNAQYF.

V and J are TRBV11-3 and TRBJ2-3, with no clear D. Matching the DNA end better, TRBJ1-5 makes the J call doubtful. There are 14 residues in the CDR3. CDR1 and CDR2 (germline): SGHNT, YENEEA. As DNA, the CDR3 is TGTGCCAGCAGCTTCGGCGTATACACAGATAAGCAGCATTTT. Translated, it gives CASSFGVYTDKQHF.

Comment on this clonotype: The junction does not match germline at one end; this may be a read error. The chain combines TRBV4-1 with TRBJ2-1, with 10 positions matching TRBD2. This CDR3 is built from 16 residues. In germline, CDR1 is MGHRA, CDR2 YSYEKL. CDR3 nucleotides: TGCTCCAGCAGTCGAATCGGGACTAGCGCAAACAATGAGCAGTTCTTC. Protein product: CSSSRIGTSANNEQFF.

This chain joins TRBV6-5 and TRBJ2-7; TRBD2 matches at 7 bases. The length of the CDR3 is 15 residues. V was clipped by 11 bases and J by 8 bases; unmatched bases: 21. CDR1 and CDR2 from the germline V gene are MNHEY and SVGAGI. The DNA of the CDR3 is TGTGCCGTCGGTAGGAGACTAGCAGGTTATTACAAGCAGTACTTC. It codes for CAVGRRLAGYYKQYF.

Comment on this clonotype: At one end, the junction sequence differs from germline, possibly due to a read error. This rearrangement joins TRBV6-1 to TRBJ2-7, with D perhaps matching TRBD1 (6 bases). The CDR3 contains 14 residues. Germline values: CDR1 MNHNS, CDR2 SASEGT. The CDR3 DNA reads TGTGCCAACAGTGAAACACAGGGAACAAGGGAGCGGTACTTC. Amino acid sequence: CANSETQGTRERYF.

On this clonotype itself: The junction differs from germline at one of its ends, possibly a read error. V usage is TRBV13 and J usage is TRBJ2-7, with a tentative D call TRBD2 (6 bases). CDR3 length equals 13 residues. Germline V gene sequence: CDR1 PRHDT, CDR2 FYEKMQ (reference sequence). For the CDR3, the DNA is TGTGCCAGCAGCTCAACCACGGGAGACGAGCAGACCTTC. Its translation: CASSSTTGDEQTF.

The chain links TRBV10-2 to TRBJ1-5, with D possibly matching TRBD1 (5 bases). CDR1 and CDR2 (germline): WSHSY, SAAADI. CDR3 length equals 13 residues. The CDR3 loop reads CVNSDSDNQPQHF. CDR3 in DNA: TGCGTCAACAGTGACAGCGACAATCAGCCCCAGCATTTT.

Details on this clonotype: Mismatch with germline at one junction end may stem from a read error. The chain carries TRBV6-4 and TRBJ1-2, with 8 positions matching TRBD1. The CDR3 totals 14 residues. CDR1 and CDR2 from the germline V gene are MRHNA and SNTAGT. The CDR3: CANSVTTGTGFLTF. CDR3 sequence (DNA): TGTGCCAACAGTGTCACCACCGGGACAGGCTTTTTGACCTTC.

Of note for this clonotype: The junction departs from germline at one end; a sequencing error may be responsible. The chain joins TRBV6-2 or TRBV6-3 to TRBJ1-2; D uncertain. CDR3 length: 11 residues. CDR1 and CDR2 (germline): MNHEY, SVGEGT. CDR3 region: CARSFRYGYTF. CDR3 sequence (DNA): TGTGCCAGGAGTTTCAGATATGGCTACACCTTC.

The chain has TRBV11-2 and TRBJ2-5, with TRBD2 matching 8 bases. CDR1 and CDR2 from the germline V gene are SGHAT and FQNNGV. V was clipped by 8 bases and J by 5 bases; unmatched bases: 19. CDR3 length equals 17 residues. The CDR3 is CASCIGTSRKFGETQYF. In DNA form, the CDR3 reads TGTGCCAGCTGCATAGGGACTAGTCGGAAATTCGGGGAGACCCAGTACTTC.

Of note for this clonotype: In this CDR3 the conserved last residue, phenylalanine or tryptophan, is missing, so a read error is likely. V and J are TRBV24-1 and TRBJ2-1; 8 positions match TRBD2. The junction had 13 bases not matched to a gene; V was cut back by 5 bases and J by 11 bases. The CDR3 covers 15 residues. Looked up from germline, CDR1 is KGHDR and CDR2 is SFDVKD. The CDR3 sequence: CATSGVLAGFRKQFS. For the CDR3, the DNA is TGTGCCACCAGTGGTGTATTAGCGGGATTTCGGAAGCAGTTCTCC.

Points on this clonotype: A read error may produce the germline difference seen at one junction end. The chain couples TRBV11-2 to TRBJ2-5; possible D gene TRBD2, 6 bases. Germline values: CDR1 SGHAT, CDR2 FQNNGV. This CDR3 spans 16 amino acids. The CDR3 here is CASSLGVSGVQETEYF. The CDR3 DNA is TGTGCCAGCAGCTTAGGGGTTAGCGGTGTTCAAGAGACCGAGTACTTC.

For this clonotype: Being one base from a much bigger clone, this may be a read error. J is TRBJ1-1 and V is TRBV5-4; D uncertain. Germline-derived CDR1 and CDR2 are SGHNT and YYREEE (reference sequence). The length of the CDR3 is 13 residues. For the CDR3, the DNA is TGTGCCAGCAGCGGCAGTATGAACACTGAAACTTTCTTT. It codes for CASSGSMNTETFF.

On this clonotype itself: Given the absence of the conserved phenylalanine or tryptophan at the CDR3 end, a read error is likely. The V gene is TRBV29-1, the J gene TRBJ2-7, with TRBD1 identical over 9 bases. The CDR3 contains 14 residues. Germline V gives CDR1 SQVTM, CDR2 ANQGSEA. J was trimmed by 2 bases and V by 4 bases; bases with no gene match: 6. Here the CDR3 DNA reads TGCAGCGTTGCGGGGACAGGGTCACCCTACGAGCAGTACTTA. This translates into CSVAGTGSPYEQYL.

The rearrangement links TRBV4-1 to TRBJ2-7; D is ambiguous. CDR3 length: 12 residues. CDR1 MGHRA and CDR2 YSYEKL come from the germline V gene. CDR3 nucleotides: TGCGCGAACGGCCAATCCTTACACGAGCAGTACTTC. Translated, it gives CANGQSLHEQYF.

V is TRBV11-2 and J is TRBJ2-1; 10 bases are shared with TRBD2. Trimming took 5 bases from V and 2 from J; bases not matched to a gene: 9. The CDR3 contains 17 residues. Germline V gene data show CDR1 as SGHAT and CDR2 as FQNNGV. This CDR3 is CASSITSGISPYNEQFF. The CDR3 DNA reads TGTGCCAGCAGCATTACTAGCGGGATAAGCCCCTACAATGAGCAGTTCTTC.

Concerning this clonotype itself: The junction departs from germline at one end; a sequencing error may be responsible. The chain links TRBV12-3 or TRBV12-4 to TRBJ2-1; 7 bases line up with TRBD1. This CDR3 contains 15 residues. The CDR3: CANSPQGLRYNEHFF. Written as DNA, the CDR3 is TGTGCTAACAGTCCACAGGGGTTAAGGTACAATGAGCATTTCTTC.

Comments on this clonotype: Germline and junction disagree at one end, which may indicate a read error. For the CDR3, the DNA is TGTCCCAGCAATCGGACAGGGGAAGAGACCCAGTACTTC. This codes for CPSNRTGEETQYF. The chain uses TRBV6-1 and TRBJ2-5; 9 bases fit TRBD1. The CDR3 runs 13 residues. The germline gives CDR1 MNHNS, CDR2 SASEGT.